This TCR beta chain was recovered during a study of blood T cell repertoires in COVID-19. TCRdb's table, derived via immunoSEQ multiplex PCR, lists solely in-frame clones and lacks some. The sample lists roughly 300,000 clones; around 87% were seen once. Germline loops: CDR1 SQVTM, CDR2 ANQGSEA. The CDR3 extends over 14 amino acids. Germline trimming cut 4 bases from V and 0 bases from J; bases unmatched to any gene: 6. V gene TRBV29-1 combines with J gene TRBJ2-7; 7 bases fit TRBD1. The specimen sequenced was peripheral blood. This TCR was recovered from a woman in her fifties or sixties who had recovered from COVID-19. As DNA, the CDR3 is TGCAGCGTTGGTAAGGGGGCCCACTCCTACGAGCAGTACTTC. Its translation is CSVGKGAHSYEQYF.